This T cell receptor (beta chain) was retrieved from a study of breast tumors, draining lymph nodes, adjacent tissues. Points from the study as a whole: The lymph node origin of tumor T cells was framed as consistent with a hypothesis, not demonstrated. Data fit most tumor T cells coming from lymph node, expanding in tumor. Tumor repertoires ranked between lymph nodes and nontumor tissue in diversity, with V and J gene preferences. Luminal-like breast cancer showed significantly greater tumor-nontumor repertoire similarity than basal-like breast cancer did.

TCRdb called the multiplex PCR reads again in MiXCR, with one record for every CDR3 protein. The table shows roughly 23,000 distinct CDR3 sequences, with roughly three fifths occurring only once. The CDR3 spans 17 residues. Germline V gives CDR1 SGHVS, CDR2 FNYEAQ. V was trimmed by 2 bases and J by 0 bases, leaving 15 bases between them. A word on this clonotype: Its cognate antigen is unknown.

The sequenced sample was tumor-adjacent breast tissue. The clonotype comes from a female donor with breast cancer. Some clones in this sample may be carry-over from other donors' samples. This sequence joins TRBV7-6 and TRBJ2-3; D is undetermined. CDR3 residues: CASSLSPAEYSTDTQYF. The DNA of the CDR3 is TGTGCCAGCAGCTTAAGTCCGGCTGAATATAGCACAGATACGCAGTATTTT.